These T cell receptor beta chains were read from a single sample in a study of cytomegalovirus exposure and HLA in healthy donors. TCRdb's copy holds only in-frame clones and misses some; the assay was immunoSEQ multiplex PCR. Of over 150,000 clones listed, about 71% are singletons. Sequencing was carried out using PBMCs. Receptors were obtained from a woman in her forties in good health and CMV-seropositive. The CDR3 runs from the conserved cysteine through the conserved F or W. A D gene is named only where the DNA matches it firmly.

CDR3aa: CASSQDASSLVGSGANVLTF
d_gene: -
v_gene: TRBV4-2

CDR3aa: CASSITGEMNTEAFF
d_gene: TRBD1
v_gene: TRBV19

CDR3aa: CASIPRGAQETQYF
d_gene: -
v_gene: TRBV6-6

CDR3aa: CASSLGGTGATGELFF
d_gene: TRBD1
v_gene: TRBV5-4

CDR3aa: CASTREREAFF
d_gene: -
v_gene: TRBV4-2

CDR3aa: CASSLGLEQYF
d_gene: -
v_gene: TRBV7-2

CDR3aa: CASGIGTGGVGQFF
d_gene: TRBD1
v_gene: TRBV5-1

CDR3aa: CASSLGENGELFF
d_gene: -
v_gene: TRBV28

CDR3aa: CASSLMPGKTNQPQHF
d_gene: -
v_gene: TRBV27

CDR3aa: CASSRGSNEKLFF
d_gene: -
v_gene: TRBV7-2

CDR3aa: CASSPMRAANGYNEQFF
d_gene: -
v_gene: TRBV7-9

CDR3aa: CASSVTGSQTDTQYF
d_gene: -
v_gene: TRBV7-2

CDR3aa: CASKGGMNTEAFF
d_gene: -
v_gene: TRBV11-2

CDR3aa: CASSFAGEETQYF
d_gene: TRBD2
v_gene: TRBV28

CDR3aa: CASRANYQDTQYF
d_gene: -
v_gene: TRBV6-1

CDR3aa: CASSAGVFNEQFF
d_gene: -
v_gene: TRBV18

CDR3aa: CASSSKQGTYEQYF
d_gene: TRBD1
v_gene: TRBV5-4

CDR3aa: CASSFKVSGGAYEQFF
d_gene: TRBD2
v_gene: TRBV11-2

CDR3aa: CASRGTGNNQPQHF
d_gene: -
v_gene: TRBV28

CDR3aa: CASSKDTNYEQYF
d_gene: -
v_gene: TRBV18

CDR3aa: CASSSLAGEDEQYF
d_gene: TRBD2
v_gene: TRBV28

CDR3aa: CASTVVGGSGETQYF
d_gene: -
v_gene: TRBV6-1

CDR3aa: CASSMVQGGYEQYF
d_gene: -
v_gene: TRBV19

CDR3aa: CASSLNQGTNTGELFF
d_gene: -
v_gene: TRBV5-1

CDR3aa: CASSVDVSGGGSPLHF
d_gene: -
v_gene: TRBV9

CDR3aa: CASSLDRAYADTQYF
d_gene: -
v_gene: TRBV7-2

CDR3aa: CASSPLEEGNTIYF
d_gene: -
v_gene: TRBV18

CDR3aa: CASSLVGGGYTF
d_gene: -
v_gene: TRBV5-8

CDR3aa: CASSLQGMNTGELFF
d_gene: -
v_gene: TRBV7-3